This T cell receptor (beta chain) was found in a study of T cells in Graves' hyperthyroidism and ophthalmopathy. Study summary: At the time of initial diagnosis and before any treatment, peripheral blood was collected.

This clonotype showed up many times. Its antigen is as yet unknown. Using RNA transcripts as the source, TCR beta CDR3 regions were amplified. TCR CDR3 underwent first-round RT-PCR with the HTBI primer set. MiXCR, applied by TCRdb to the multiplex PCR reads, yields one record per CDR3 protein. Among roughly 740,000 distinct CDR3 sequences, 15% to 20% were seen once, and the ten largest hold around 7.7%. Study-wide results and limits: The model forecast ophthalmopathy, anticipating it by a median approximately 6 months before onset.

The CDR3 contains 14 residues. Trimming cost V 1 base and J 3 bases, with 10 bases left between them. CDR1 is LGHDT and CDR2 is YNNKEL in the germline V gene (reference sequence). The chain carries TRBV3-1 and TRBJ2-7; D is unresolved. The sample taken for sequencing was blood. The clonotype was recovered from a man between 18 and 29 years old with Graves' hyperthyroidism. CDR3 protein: CASSQGLERYEQYF. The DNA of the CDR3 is TGTGCCAGCAGCCAAGGACTGGAACGCTACGAGCAGTACTTC.